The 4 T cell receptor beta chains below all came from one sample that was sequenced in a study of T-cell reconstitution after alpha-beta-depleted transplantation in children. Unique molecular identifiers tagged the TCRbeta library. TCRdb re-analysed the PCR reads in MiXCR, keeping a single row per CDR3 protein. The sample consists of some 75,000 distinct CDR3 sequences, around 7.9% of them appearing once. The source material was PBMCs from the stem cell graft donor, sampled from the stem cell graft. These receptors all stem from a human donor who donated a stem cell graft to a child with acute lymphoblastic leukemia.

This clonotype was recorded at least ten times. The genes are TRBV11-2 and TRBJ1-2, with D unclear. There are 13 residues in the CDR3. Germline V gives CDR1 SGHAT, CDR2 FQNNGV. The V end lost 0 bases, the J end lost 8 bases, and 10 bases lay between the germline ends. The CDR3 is CASSLDYSRGYTF. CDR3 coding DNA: TGTGCCAGCAGCTTAGACTACTCGAGAGGCTACACCTTC.

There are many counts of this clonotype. The CDR3 region is CASSLTAEAFF. In DNA form, the CDR3 reads TGTGCCAGCAGTCTTACCGCTGAAGCTTTCTTT. The V call is TRBV12-3 or TRBV12-4, the J call TRBJ1-1; D is uncertain. The CDR3 runs 11 residues. V shed 5 bases and J shed 6 bases, with 7 bases lying between them.

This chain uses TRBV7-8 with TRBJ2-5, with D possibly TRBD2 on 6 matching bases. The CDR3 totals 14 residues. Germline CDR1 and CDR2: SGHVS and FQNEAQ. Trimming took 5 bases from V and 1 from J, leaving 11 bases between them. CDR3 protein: CASSHRRGQETQYF. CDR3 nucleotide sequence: TGTGCCAGCAGCCACAGGCGGGGCCAAGAGACCCAGTACTTC.

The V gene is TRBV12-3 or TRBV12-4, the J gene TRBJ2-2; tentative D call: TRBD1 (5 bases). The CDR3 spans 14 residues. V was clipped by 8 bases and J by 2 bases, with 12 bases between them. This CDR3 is CASSQGTNTGELFF. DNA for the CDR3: TGTGCCAGCTCGCAGGGAACAAACACCGGGGAGCTGTTTTTT.